This entry features one T cell receptor beta chain sequence. Its antigen is still unknown. A far larger clone is just one base off, so this is likely a read error. This record belongs to a study of graft-versus-host responses after intestinal transplantation. Study summary: Transplants were multivisceral, liver-intestinal, or isolated intestinal. Following induction with anti-thymocyte globulin, all recipients were given tacrolimus and steroids for approximately three years.

Overall study findings and caveats: Maximum circulating GvH clone levels tracked with early post-transplant HvG decreases. Ileal or blood samples showed some GvH clones first, and such clones were also found in recipient marrow.

This table comes from immunoSEQ multiplex PCR, and its TCRdb copy is limited to in-frame clones, with some not included. The data show several thousand clones, around 70% seen once. The clonotype comes from a human patient who received an intestinal transplant, so some T cells may come from the graft donor. The sample was PBMCs, taken roughly 540 days after intestinal transplant.

CDR3 DNA: TGTGCCAGCAGCCAAGATGGAGAAAAAGCTTTCTTT. It is translated as CASSQDGEKAFF. The chain has TRBV11-3 and TRBJ1-1, with D hard to call. This CDR3 is 12 amino acids long. Trimming pared 5 bases from V and 9 bases from J, leaving 13 bases between. Germline V CDR1 and CDR2: SGHNT, YENEEA.